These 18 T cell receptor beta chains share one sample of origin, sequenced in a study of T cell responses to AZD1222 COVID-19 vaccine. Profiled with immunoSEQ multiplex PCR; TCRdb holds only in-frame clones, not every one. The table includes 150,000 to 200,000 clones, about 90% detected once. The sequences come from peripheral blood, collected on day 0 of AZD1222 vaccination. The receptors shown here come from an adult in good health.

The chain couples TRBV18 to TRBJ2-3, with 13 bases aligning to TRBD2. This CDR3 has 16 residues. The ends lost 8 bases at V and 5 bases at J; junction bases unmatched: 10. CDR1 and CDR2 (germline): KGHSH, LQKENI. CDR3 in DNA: TGTGCCAGCCTAGGAGGACTAGCGGGAGCGGGAGATACGCAGTATTTT. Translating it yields CASLGGLAGAGDTQYF.

For the CDR3, the DNA is TGCGCCAGCAGCTTGTACGGGACGAACACCGGGGAGCTGTTTTTT. It specifies CASSLYGTNTGELFF. The chain combines TRBV5-1 with TRBJ2-2, with a weak D call TRBD2 (5 bases). CDR3 length equals 15 residues. V lost 1 base, J lost 0 bases, and 7 bases lay in between. Germline assignment: CDR1 SGHRS and CDR2 YFSETQ.

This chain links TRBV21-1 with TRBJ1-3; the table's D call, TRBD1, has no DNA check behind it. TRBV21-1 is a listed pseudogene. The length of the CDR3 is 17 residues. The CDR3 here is CASSKRQDRDFGNTIYF. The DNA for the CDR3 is TGTGCCAGCAGCAAACGGCAGGACAGAGATTTTGGAAACACCATATATTTT.

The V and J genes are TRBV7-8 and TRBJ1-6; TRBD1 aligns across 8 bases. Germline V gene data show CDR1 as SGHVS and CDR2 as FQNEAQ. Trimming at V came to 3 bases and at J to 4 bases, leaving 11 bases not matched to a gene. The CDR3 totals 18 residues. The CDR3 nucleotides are TGTGCCAGCAGCTTTAGGCGATACGGACAGGGATATAATTCACCCCTCCACTTT. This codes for CASSFRRYGQGYNSPLHF.

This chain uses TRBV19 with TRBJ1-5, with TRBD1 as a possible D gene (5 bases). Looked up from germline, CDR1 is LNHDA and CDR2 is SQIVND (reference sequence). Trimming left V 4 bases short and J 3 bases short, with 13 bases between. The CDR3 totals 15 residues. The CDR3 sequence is CASSNQGRINQPQHF. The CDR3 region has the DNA TGTGCCAGTAGTAATCAGGGTAGGATCAATCAGCCCCAGCATTTT.

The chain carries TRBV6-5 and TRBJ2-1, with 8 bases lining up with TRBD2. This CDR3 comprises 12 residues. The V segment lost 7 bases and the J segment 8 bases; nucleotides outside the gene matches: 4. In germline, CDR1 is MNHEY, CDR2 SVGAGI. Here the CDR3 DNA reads TGTGCCAGCATAACTAGCGGTGATGAGCAGTTCTTC. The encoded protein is CASITSGDEQFF.

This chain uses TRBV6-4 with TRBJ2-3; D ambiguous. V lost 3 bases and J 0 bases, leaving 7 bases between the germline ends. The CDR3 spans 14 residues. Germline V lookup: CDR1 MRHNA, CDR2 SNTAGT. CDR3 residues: CASSDGGSTDTQYF. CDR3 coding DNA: TGTGCCAGCAGTGATGGTGGGAGCACAGATACGCAGTATTTT.

The CDR3 reads CASMRTGFYEQYF. The CDR3 DNA reads as TGTGCCAGCATGAGGACAGGGTTTTACGAGCAGTACTTC. The chain recombines TRBV2 with TRBJ2-7; 8 positions match TRBD1. Germline values: CDR1 SNHLY, CDR2 FYNNEI. The length of the CDR3 is 13 residues. The V gene end was trimmed by 7 bases and the J gene end by 4 bases; junction bases not matched to a gene: 6.

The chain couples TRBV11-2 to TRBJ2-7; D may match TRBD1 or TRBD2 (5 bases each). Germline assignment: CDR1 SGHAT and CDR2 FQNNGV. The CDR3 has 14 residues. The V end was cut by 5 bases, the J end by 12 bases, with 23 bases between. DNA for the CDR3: TGTGCCAGCAGCCCACAAAGGTCCGGGACCCTTCTGTACTTC. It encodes CASSPQRSGTLLYF. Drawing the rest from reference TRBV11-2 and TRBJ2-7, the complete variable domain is EAGVAQSPRYKIIEKRQSVAFWCNPISGHATLYWYQQILGQGPKLLIQFQNNGVVDDSQLPKDRFSAERLKGVDSTLKIQPAKLEDSAVYLCASSPQRSGTLLYFGPGTRLTVT.

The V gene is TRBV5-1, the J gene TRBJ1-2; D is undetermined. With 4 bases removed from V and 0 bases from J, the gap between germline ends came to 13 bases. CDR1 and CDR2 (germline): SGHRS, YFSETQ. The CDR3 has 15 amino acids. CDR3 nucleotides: TGCGCCAGCAGCCCCGGTAGGACCTCTAACTATGGCTACACCTTC. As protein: CASSPGRTSNYGYTF.

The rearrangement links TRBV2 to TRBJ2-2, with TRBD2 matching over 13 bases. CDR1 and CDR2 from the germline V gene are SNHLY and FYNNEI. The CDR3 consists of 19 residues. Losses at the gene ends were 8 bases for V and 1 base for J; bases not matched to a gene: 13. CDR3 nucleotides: TGTGCCAGCTCCAAATGGGCAGGACTAGCGGGAGAGAACACCGGGGAGCTGTTTTTT. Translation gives CASSKWAGLAGENTGELFF.

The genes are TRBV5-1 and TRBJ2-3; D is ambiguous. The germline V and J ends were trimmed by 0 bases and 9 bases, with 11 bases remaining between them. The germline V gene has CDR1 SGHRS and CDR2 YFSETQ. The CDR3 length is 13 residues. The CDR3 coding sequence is TGCGCCAGCAGCTTGGAGCTAGTCGGGACGCAGTATTTT. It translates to CASSLELVGTQYF.

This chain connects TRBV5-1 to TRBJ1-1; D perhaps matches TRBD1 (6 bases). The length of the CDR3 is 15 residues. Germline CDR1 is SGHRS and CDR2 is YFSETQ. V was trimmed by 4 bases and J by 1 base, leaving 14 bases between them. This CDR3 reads CASSPAGGQNTEAFF. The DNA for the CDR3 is TGCGCCAGCAGCCCGGCCGGGGGACAGAACACTGAAGCTTTCTTT.

CDR3 region: CASSVAPGSDYEQYF. Written as DNA, the CDR3 is TGTGCCAGCAGCGTAGCCCCGGGCTCAGACTACGAGCAGTACTTC. The rearrangement links TRBV9 to TRBJ2-7; D remains unclear. The germline V and J ends were trimmed by 0 bases and 3 bases, with 13 bases remaining between them. The CDR3 totals 15 residues. The germline gives CDR1 SGDLS, CDR2 YYNGEE. The variable domain in full, with the rest retrieved from reference TRBV9 and TRBJ2-7, is DSGVTQTPKHLITATGQRVTLRCSPRSGDLSVYWYQQSLDQGLQFLIQYYNGEERAKGNILERFSAQQFPDLHSELNLSSLELGDSALYFCASSVAPGSDYEQYFGPGTRLTVT.

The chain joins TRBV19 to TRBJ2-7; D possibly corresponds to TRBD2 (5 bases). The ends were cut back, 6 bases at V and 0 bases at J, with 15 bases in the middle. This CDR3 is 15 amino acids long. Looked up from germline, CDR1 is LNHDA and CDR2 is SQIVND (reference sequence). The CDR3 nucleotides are TGTGCCAGTAGCACCCTCGGCGGGCGCTCCTACGAGCAGTACTTC. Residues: CASSTLGGRSYEQYF.

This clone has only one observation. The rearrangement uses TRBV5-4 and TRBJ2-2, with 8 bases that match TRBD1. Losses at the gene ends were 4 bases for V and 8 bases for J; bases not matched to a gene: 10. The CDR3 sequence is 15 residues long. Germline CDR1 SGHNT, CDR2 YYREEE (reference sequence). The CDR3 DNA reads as TGTGCCAGCAGCAAAGGACAGGGTATAGTGGGGGAGCTGTTTTTT. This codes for CASSKGQGIVGELFF.

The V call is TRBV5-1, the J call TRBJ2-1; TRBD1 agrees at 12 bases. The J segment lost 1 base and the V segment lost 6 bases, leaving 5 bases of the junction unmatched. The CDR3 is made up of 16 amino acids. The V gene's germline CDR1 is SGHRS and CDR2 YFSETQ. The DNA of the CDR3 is TGCGCCAGCAAGGGACAGGGGGCAGCGTCCTACAATGAGCAGTTCTTC. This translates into CASKGQGAASYNEQFF.

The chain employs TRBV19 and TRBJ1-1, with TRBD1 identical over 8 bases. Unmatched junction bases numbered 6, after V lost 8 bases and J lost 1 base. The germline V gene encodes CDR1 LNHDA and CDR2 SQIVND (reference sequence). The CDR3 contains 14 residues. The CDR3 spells CASGGTGTNTEAFF. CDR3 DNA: TGTGCCAGTGGAGGGACAGGCACGAACACTGAAGCTTTCTTT.